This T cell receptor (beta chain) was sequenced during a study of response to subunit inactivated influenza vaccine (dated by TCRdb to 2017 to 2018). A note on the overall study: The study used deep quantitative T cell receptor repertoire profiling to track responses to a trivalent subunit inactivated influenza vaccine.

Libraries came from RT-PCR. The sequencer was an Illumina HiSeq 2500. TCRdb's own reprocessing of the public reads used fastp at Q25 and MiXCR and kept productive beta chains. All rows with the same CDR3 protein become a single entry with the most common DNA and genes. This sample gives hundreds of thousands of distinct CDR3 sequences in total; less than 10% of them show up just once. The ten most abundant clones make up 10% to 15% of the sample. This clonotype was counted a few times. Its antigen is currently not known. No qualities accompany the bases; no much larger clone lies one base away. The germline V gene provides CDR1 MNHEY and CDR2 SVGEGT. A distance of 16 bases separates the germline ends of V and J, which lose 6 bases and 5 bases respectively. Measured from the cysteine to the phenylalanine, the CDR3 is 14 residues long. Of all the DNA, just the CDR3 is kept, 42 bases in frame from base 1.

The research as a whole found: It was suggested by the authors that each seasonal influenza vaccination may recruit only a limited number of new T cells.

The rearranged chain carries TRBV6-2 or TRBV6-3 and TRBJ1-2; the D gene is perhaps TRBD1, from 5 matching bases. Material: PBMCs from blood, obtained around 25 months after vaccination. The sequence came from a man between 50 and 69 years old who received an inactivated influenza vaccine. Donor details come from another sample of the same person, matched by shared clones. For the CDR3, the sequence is CASSRWQGPYGYTF. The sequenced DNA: TGTGCCAGCAGCCGCTGGCAGGGACCTTATGGCTACACCTTC.